This is a list of T cell receptor beta chains from one sample in a study of blood T cell repertoires in COVID-19. Profiled with immunoSEQ multiplex PCR; TCRdb holds only in-frame clones, not every one. The top ten clones hold about 4.2% of a sample with about 140,000 clones, 75% to 90% of them seen once. What was sequenced was peripheral blood. All receptors derive from a woman older than 75 with acute or convalescent COVID-19. The CDR3 runs from the conserved cysteine through the conserved F or W. The order of the fields is V gene, D gene, J gene, CDR3 protein, CDR3 DNA. A D gene is named only where the DNA matches it firmly.

V gene: TRBV5-1; D gene: TRBD1; J gene: TRBJ2-7; CDR3 protein: CASNPGTGTYEQYF; CDR3 DNA: TGCGCCAGCAACCCCGGGACAGGGACCTACGAGCAGTACTTC
V gene: TRBV5-8; D gene: .; J gene: TRBJ1-6; CDR3 protein: CASSLGRQINSPLHF; CDR3 DNA: TGTGCCAGCAGCTTGGGTCGACAGATTAATTCACCCCTCCACTTT
V gene: TRBV10-3; D gene: .; J gene: TRBJ1-2; CDR3 protein: CAISGAVDGYTF; CDR3 DNA: TGTGCCATCAGTGGGGCAGTGGATGGCTACACCTTC
V gene: TRBV19; D gene: .; J gene: TRBJ1-5; CDR3 protein: CASSMDRLYSNQPQHF; CDR3 DNA: TGTGCCAGTAGCATGGACAGACTTTATAGCAATCAGCCCCAGCATTTT
V gene: TRBV7-9; D gene: TRBD2; J gene: TRBJ2-7; CDR3 protein: CASSWTSGEHAYEQYF; CDR3 DNA: TGTGCCAGCAGCTGGACTAGCGGCGAGCATGCCTACGAGCAGTACTTC
V gene: TRBV11-2; D gene: .; J gene: TRBJ2-2; CDR3 protein: CASSLSRSGELFF; CDR3 DNA: TGTGCCAGCAGCCTAAGCCGGTCCGGGGAGCTGTTTTTT
V gene: TRBV10-2; D gene: .; J gene: TRBJ1-2; CDR3 protein: CASSSPGINYGYTF; CDR3 DNA: TGCGCCAGCAGTTCCCCAGGGATTAACTATGGCTACACCTTC
V gene: TRBV24-1; D gene: .; J gene: TRBJ2-1; CDR3 protein: CATSDLESGSSYNEQFF; CDR3 DNA: TGTGCCACCAGTGATTTGGAGAGCGGAAGCTCCTACAATGAGCAGTTCTTC
V gene: TRBV24-1; D gene: TRBD2; J gene: TRBJ2-3; CDR3 protein: CATSDFGTRDGTDTQYF; CDR3 DNA: TGTGCCACCAGTGATTTTGGGACTAGAGATGGCACAGATACGCAGTATTTT
V gene: TRBV5-4; D gene: TRBD2; J gene: TRBJ2-5; CDR3 protein: CASSYGGETQYF; CDR3 DNA: TGTGCCAGCAGCTACGGGGGGGAGACCCAGTACTTC
V gene: TRBV5-1; D gene: .; J gene: TRBJ2-2; CDR3 protein: CASSEEVEILTGELFF; CDR3 DNA: TGCGCCAGCAGCGAGGAGGTTGAAATTCTGACCGGGGAGCTGTTTTTT
V gene: TRBV5-6; D gene: .; J gene: TRBJ1-2; CDR3 protein: CASSLGQSYGYTF; CDR3 DNA: TGTGCCAGCAGCTTGGGACAGAGCTATGGCTACACCTTC
V gene: TRBV29-1; D gene: TRBD2; J gene: TRBJ2-1; CDR3 protein: CSVEGRAGGLNEQFF; CDR3 DNA: TGCAGCGTTGAAGGTAGAGCGGGGGGGCTCAATGAGCAGTTCTTC
V gene: TRBV2; D gene: TRBD2; J gene: TRBJ2-7; CDR3 protein: CASNPSGRSYEQYF; CDR3 DNA: TGTGCCAGCAACCCTAGCGGGAGGAGCTACGAGCAGTACTTC